This TCR beta chain was found in a study of OX40 agonist ivuxolimab in advanced cancers. Background on the study: Patients in the trial were receiving intravenous ivuxolimab every 2 weeks, at doses of 0.01 to 10 mg/kg.

Autoimmune disease history or systemic immunosuppression led to patient exclusion. As to this clone: The target antigen is unknown.

The method was immunoSEQ multiplex PCR; TCRdb's version includes in-frame clones alone and lacks a portion of them. The sample comprises around 44,000 clones, 65% to 85% of which are singletons, and about 5% rests with the top ten. Whole-study results and caveats: Clonal expansion among partial responders at 0.1-3.0 mg/kg ranked near the lowest.

This CDR3 is 13 amino acids long. The ends were cut back, 5 bases at V and 8 bases at J, with 14 bases in the middle. CDR1 and CDR2 from the germline V gene are SEHNR and FQNEAQ (reference sequence). The sequence came from an adult with an advanced solid tumor such as melanoma, head and neck, liver or kidney cancer. Sequencing used CD4+ or CD8+ T cells sorted from blood, obtained in a trial of the OX40 agonist ivuxolimab. The chain joins TRBV7-9 to TRBJ2-3, with D perhaps assigned TRBD1 or TRBD2 (5 bases each). CDR3 bases: TGTGCCAGCAGCACCCCGCCGAGGGGTACGCAGTATTTT. Its translation is CASSTPPRGTQYF.